This is a list of T cell receptor beta chains from one sample in a study of T cell responses to AZD1222 COVID-19 vaccine. The protocol was immunoSEQ multiplex PCR, while the TCRdb copy is restricted to in-frame clones and leaves out a portion. Altogether under 150,000 clones are present, about 90% being singletons, with the ten largest covering 9% to 9.5%. This specimen consisted of peripheral blood, obtained 28 days after the second AZD1222 dose. These receptors came from an adult who received the AZD1222 COVID-19 vaccine. Each CDR3 is given with its conserved first and last residue. Each record gives: D gene, J gene, clone size, V gene, CDR3 protein, CDR3 DNA. D genes are given only for firm matches. Expanded clones get a size class; other rows say once, few or many, or leave the size out.

d_gene: -; j_gene: TRBJ1-5; abundance: once; v_gene: TRBV15; CDR3aa: CATSGHTQPQHF; CDR3nt: TGTGCCACCAGCGGACACACCCAGCCCCAGCATTTT
d_gene: -; j_gene: TRBJ1-1; abundance: -; v_gene: TRBV13; CDR3aa: CASSLARNTEAFF; CDR3nt: TGTGCCAGCAGCTTAGCGCGGAACACTGAAGCTTTCTTT
d_gene: TRBD1; j_gene: TRBJ2-1; abundance: -; v_gene: TRBV9; CDR3aa: CASSADGDSYNEQFF; CDR3nt: TGTGCCAGCAGCGCCGATGGGGACAGCTACAATGAGCAGTTCTTC
d_gene: -; j_gene: TRBJ1-2; abundance: -; v_gene: TRBV6-5; CDR3aa: CASSTSNYGYTF; CDR3nt: TGTGCCAGCAGCACCTCTAACTATGGCTACACCTTC
d_gene: -; j_gene: TRBJ1-4; abundance: -; v_gene: TRBV28; CDR3aa: CASSPGGSNEKLFF; CDR3nt: TGTGCCAGCAGTCCCGGGGGCAGTAATGAAAAACTGTTTTTT
d_gene: -; j_gene: TRBJ2-2; abundance: -; v_gene: TRBV5-1; CDR3aa: CASSLTGGELFF; CDR3nt: TGCGCCAGCAGCCTCACAGGAGGGGAGCTGTTTTTT
d_gene: -; j_gene: TRBJ2-5; abundance: -; v_gene: TRBV3-1/TRBV3-2; CDR3aa: CASSPALETQYF; CDR3nt: TGTGCCAGCAGCCCGGCCTTAGAGACCCAGTACTTC
d_gene: -; j_gene: TRBJ2-3; abundance: -; v_gene: TRBV7-2; CDR3aa: CASSSPGLAAFGTDTQYF; CDR3nt: TGTGCCAGCAGCTCCCCAGGGCTAGCAGCTTTCGGCACAGATACGCAGTATTTT
d_gene: TRBD2; j_gene: TRBJ2-1; abundance: -; v_gene: TRBV3-1/TRBV3-2; CDR3aa: CASSQDGLLAGDNEQFF; CDR3nt: TGTGCCAGCAGCCAAGACGGGTTACTAGCGGGAGACAATGAGCAGTTCTTC
d_gene: -; j_gene: TRBJ1-4; abundance: -; v_gene: TRBV6-6; CDR3aa: CASSSVIANEKLFF; CDR3nt: TGTGCCAGCAGTTCTGTTATTGCTAATGAAAAACTGTTTTTT
d_gene: -; j_gene: TRBJ1-5; abundance: -; v_gene: TRBV2; CDR3aa: CASRGGEGHQPQHF; CDR3nt: TGTGCCAGCAGGGGAGGGGAGGGACATCAGCCCCAGCATTTT
d_gene: TRBD1; j_gene: TRBJ1-5; abundance: -; v_gene: TRBV28; CDR3aa: CASRGTGGYNQPQHF; CDR3nt: TGTGCCAGCAGAGGGACAGGGGGCTACAATCAGCCCCAGCATTTT
d_gene: -; j_gene: TRBJ1-2; abundance: -; v_gene: TRBV6-5; CDR3aa: CASSSIRGGYGYTF; CDR3nt: TGTGCCAGCAGTTCAATCAGGGGAGGCTATGGCTACACCTTC
d_gene: TRBD1; j_gene: TRBJ1-2; abundance: -; v_gene: TRBV18; CDR3aa: CASSPRDSLYGYTF; CDR3nt: TGTGCCAGCTCACCCCGGGACAGTCTCTATGGCTACACCTTC
d_gene: TRBD1; j_gene: TRBJ2-3; abundance: -; v_gene: TRBV4-2; CDR3aa: CASSRARDRVDTQYF; CDR3nt: TGTGCCAGCAGCCGGGCCCGGGACAGGGTAGATACGCAGTATTTT
d_gene: -; j_gene: TRBJ1-1; abundance: -; v_gene: TRBV3-1/TRBV3-2; CDR3aa: CASSQVRKGEAFF; CDR3nt: TGTGCCAGCAGCCAGGTCCGAAAAGGTGAAGCTTTCTTT
d_gene: -; j_gene: TRBJ1-2; abundance: -; v_gene: TRBV6-2/TRBV6-3; CDR3aa: CASSPRDRYSYGYTF; CDR3nt: TGTGCCAGCAGTCCACGGGACCGTTACTCCTATGGCTACACCTTC
d_gene: -; j_gene: TRBJ1-1; abundance: -; v_gene: TRBV6-4; CDR3aa: CASSDTAGALNTEAFF; CDR3nt: TGTGCCAGCAGTGACACGGCAGGTGCCTTGAACACTGAAGCTTTCTTT
d_gene: -; j_gene: TRBJ1-4; abundance: -; v_gene: TRBV9; CDR3aa: CASTGGSGTNEKLFF; CDR3nt: TGTGCCAGCACCGGTGGGTCGGGAACTAATGAAAAACTGTTTTTT
d_gene: TRBD2; j_gene: TRBJ2-2; abundance: -; v_gene: TRBV9; CDR3aa: CASSVTSVNTGELFF; CDR3nt: TGTGCCAGCAGCGTGACTAGCGTGAACACCGGGGAGCTGTTTTTT
d_gene: -; j_gene: TRBJ1-3; abundance: -; v_gene: TRBV7-2; CDR3aa: CASTSGSSGNTIYF; CDR3nt: TGTGCCAGCACCTCGGGGTCCTCTGGAAACACCATATATTTT
d_gene: -; j_gene: TRBJ1-5; abundance: -; v_gene: TRBV27; CDR3aa: CASSLSGGNQPQHF; CDR3nt: TGTGCCAGCAGTTTATCGGGGGGCAATCAGCCCCAGCATTTT
d_gene: TRBD1; j_gene: TRBJ1-2; abundance: once; v_gene: TRBV9; CDR3aa: CASSVKADRASSGYTF; CDR3nt: TGTGCCAGCAGCGTTAAGGCGGACAGGGCTAGCAGCGGCTACACCTTC
d_gene: -; j_gene: TRBJ1-1; abundance: -; v_gene: TRBV2; CDR3aa: CASRGRGMNTEAFF; CDR3nt: TGTGCCAGCAGGGGGAGGGGCATGAACACTGAAGCTTTCTTT
d_gene: -; j_gene: TRBJ1-3; abundance: -; v_gene: TRBV18; CDR3aa: CASSPSQSRGAAGNTIYF; CDR3nt: TGTGCCAGCTCACCATCCCAATCGCGGGGGGCCGCTGGAAACACCATATATTTT
d_gene: -; j_gene: TRBJ2-1; abundance: -; v_gene: TRBV27; CDR3aa: CASSLPPTSGINEQFF; CDR3nt: TGTGCCAGCAGTTTACCGCCGACTAGTGGTATCAATGAGCAGTTCTTC
d_gene: -; j_gene: TRBJ1-1; abundance: few; v_gene: TRBV7-8; CDR3aa: CASSFSGNTEAFF; CDR3nt: TGTGCCAGCAGCTTCTCAGGGAATACTGAAGCTTTCTTT
d_gene: -; j_gene: TRBJ2-7; abundance: -; v_gene: TRBV6-5; CDR3aa: CASSYSMGGGFEQYF; CDR3nt: TGTGCCAGCAGTTACTCGATGGGGGGTGGTTTCGAGCAGTACTTC
d_gene: TRBD2; j_gene: TRBJ2-3; abundance: -; v_gene: TRBV7-2; CDR3aa: CASAPSAGGWADTQYF; CDR3nt: TGTGCCAGCGCTCCCTCAGCGGGGGGGTGGGCAGATACGCAGTATTTT
d_gene: -; j_gene: TRBJ1-4; abundance: -; v_gene: TRBV7-6; CDR3aa: CASSLSTANEKLFF; CDR3nt: TGTGCCAGCAGCTTAAGCACAGCTAATGAAAAACTGTTTTTT
d_gene: TRBD1; j_gene: TRBJ1-1; abundance: -; v_gene: TRBV29-1; CDR3aa: CSALTGVGTEAFF; CDR3nt: TGCAGCGCCCTTACAGGGGTGGGCACTGAAGCTTTCTTT
d_gene: -; j_gene: TRBJ1-6; abundance: -; v_gene: TRBV7-6; CDR3aa: CASSFSQDYDSPLHF; CDR3nt: TGTGCCAGCAGCTTCAGTCAGGATTACGATTCACCCCTCCACTTT
d_gene: -; j_gene: TRBJ2-5; abundance: -; v_gene: TRBV4-1; CDR3aa: CASSQGIGAQETQYF; CDR3nt: TGCGCCAGCAGCCAAGGGATTGGGGCACAAGAGACCCAGTACTTC
d_gene: TRBD1; j_gene: TRBJ1-1; abundance: -; v_gene: TRBV5-1; CDR3aa: CASSLGRGLGNTEAFF; CDR3nt: TGCGCCAGCAGCTTGGGGAGGGGGCTAGGGAACACTGAAGCTTTCTTT
d_gene: TRBD1; j_gene: TRBJ1-2; abundance: -; v_gene: TRBV7-9; CDR3aa: CASSSLSGGGEYGYTF; CDR3nt: TGTGCCAGCAGCTCCCTATCAGGGGGCGGGGAATATGGCTACACCTTC
d_gene: -; j_gene: TRBJ2-6; abundance: -; v_gene: TRBV2; CDR3aa: CASSPRTSGANVLTF; CDR3nt: TGTGCCAGCAGCCCCCGGACCTCTGGGGCCAACGTCCTGACTTTC
d_gene: TRBD1; j_gene: TRBJ1-2; abundance: -; v_gene: TRBV5-4; CDR3aa: CASSFRGGANYGYTF; CDR3nt: TGTGCCAGCAGCTTCAGGGGGGGCGCGAACTATGGCTACACCTTC
d_gene: -; j_gene: TRBJ1-5; abundance: -; v_gene: TRBV30; CDR3aa: CAWSVGGLGNQPQHF; CDR3nt: TGTGCCTGGAGTGTAGGGGGGCTGGGCAATCAGCCCCAGCATTTT
d_gene: -; j_gene: TRBJ1-6; abundance: -; v_gene: TRBV21-1; CDR3aa: CASSLGTIGENSPLHF; CDR3nt: TGTGCCAGCAGCTTAGGCACAATTGGGGAAAATTCACCCCTCCACTTT
d_gene: -; j_gene: TRBJ1-1; abundance: -; v_gene: TRBV19; CDR3aa: CASSIRGINTEAFF; CDR3nt: TGTGCCAGTAGTATCCGGGGGATTAACACTGAAGCTTTCTTT
d_gene: -; j_gene: TRBJ1-1; abundance: once; v_gene: TRBV21-1; CDR3aa: CASSKAEKGQGPGEHTEAFF; CDR3nt: TGTGCCAGCAGCAAAGCCGAAAAGGGACAGGGGCCCGGAGAGCACACTGAAGCTTTCTTT
d_gene: TRBD2; j_gene: TRBJ2-7; abundance: -; v_gene: TRBV5-1; CDR3aa: CASSPQAGQREGRYEQYF; CDR3nt: TGCGCCAGCAGCCCGCAAGCCGGGCAGCGGGAGGGCCGATACGAGCAGTACTTC